Shown below are 10 T cell receptor beta chains from a single sample sequenced in a study of beta chain features in type 1 diabetes. Study conclusions and caveats: In every one of the four CD4+ subsets, TCRB CDR3s were moderately but significantly shorter in Type 1 diabetes patients.

Their antigen targets remain unknown. The sequenced template was cDNA made from the entire isolated RNA. Clones were read by immunoSEQ multiplex PCR, and TCRdb kept only the in-frame ones, dropping some. The sample has approximately 160,000 clones, about a tenth seen once. Specimen: central memory CD4+ T cells from blood. The receptors come from a man aged 30 to 45 with type 1 diabetes.

The chain links TRBV7-2 to TRBJ2-1, with no clear D. V was pared by 1 base and J by 0 bases, with 7 bases between. This CDR3 is 15 amino acids long. From germline, CDR1 is SGHTA and CDR2 FQGNSA. The CDR3 reads CASSLGPSSYNEQFF. DNA of the CDR3: TGTGCCAGCAGCTTAGGACCTAGCTCCTACAATGAGCAGTTCTTC.

This clone has more than one count but fewer than ten. The genes are TRBV9 and TRBJ1-3; 12 nucleotides agree with TRBD1. CDR3 size: 17 residues. Germline V gives CDR1 SGDLS, CDR2 YYNGEE. V was pared by 4 bases and J by 5 bases, with 10 bases of the junction left unmatched. CDR3 amino acids: CASSFTGTGGGRNTIYF. In DNA, the CDR3 is TGTGCCAGCAGCTTTACCGGGACAGGGGGCGGCAGAAACACCATATATTTT.

This clone was picked up a small number of times. V gene TRBV7-8 combines with J gene TRBJ2-7, with D possibly being TRBD1 (6 bases). The CDR3 is 14 residues long. Per germline, CDR1 SGHVS and CDR2 FQNEAQ. Trimming shortened V by 0 bases and J by 2 bases, and 8 bases separated the two germline ends. The CDR3 loop is CASSLARTAYEQYF. The CDR3 coding sequence is TGTGCCAGCAGCTTAGCGAGGACAGCCTACGAGCAGTACTTC. Using reference TRBV7-8 and TRBJ2-7 for the parts outside the CDR3, the full variable domain is GAGVSQSPRYKVAKRGQDVALRCDPISGHVSLFWYQQALGQGPEFLTYFQNEAQLDKSGLPSDRFFAERPEGSVSTLKIQRTQQEDSAVYLCASSLARTAYEQYFGPGTRLTVT.

The gene calls are TRBV11-2 and TRBJ2-5, with 8 bases fitting TRBD1. This CDR3 spans 14 amino acids. V lost 5 bases and J lost 1; bases outside the gene matches: 3. Germline CDR1 SGHAT, CDR2 FQNNGV. The CDR3 reads CASSLDRVQETQYF. The CDR3 coding sequence is TGTGCCAGCAGCCTGGACAGGGTCCAAGAGACCCAGTACTTC.

This clone has more than one count but fewer than ten. Written as DNA, the CDR3 is TGTGCCAGCAGTACCCGGACTAGCGGGATTGATGAGCAGTTCTTC. It translates to CASSTRTSGIDEQFF. This chain connects TRBV6-6 to TRBJ2-1; 12 nucleotides align to TRBD2. The CDR3 length is 15 residues. Germline lookup yields CDR1 MNHNY and CDR2 SVGAGI (reference sequence). Trimming took 5 bases from V and 8 from J; bases not matched to a gene: 7.

This clone was picked up a small number of times. DNA for the CDR3: TGCGCCAGCAGCCTGGACAGGGGAGGTTTGTCTAACTATGGCTACACCTTC. Translation: CASSLDRGGLSNYGYTF. The chain couples TRBV5-1 to TRBJ1-2; TRBD1 aligns across 9 bases. The CDR3 is made up of 17 amino acids. Germline-derived CDR1 and CDR2 are SGHRS and YFSETQ. J was trimmed by 0 bases and V by 4 bases; bases with no gene match: 10.

This clone was observed many times. This chain joins TRBV6-6 and TRBJ2-3; 11 nucleotides align to TRBD2. V lost 4 bases, J lost 5 bases, and 8 bases stayed unmatched. The CDR3 has 16 amino acids. Germline V gene data show CDR1 as MNHNY and CDR2 as SVGAGI (reference sequence). CDR3 sequence: CASSSPTSGIGDTQYF. The CDR3 coding sequence is TGTGCCAGCAGTTCCCCGACTAGCGGGATCGGAGATACGCAGTATTTT.

The chain employs TRBV2 and TRBJ2-3; no reliable D call. The CDR3 has 12 amino acids. Germline V gene data show CDR1 as SNHLY and CDR2 as FYNNEI. Between the trimmed V and J ends, which lost 6 bases and 5 bases, there was a span of 9 bases. The CDR3 spells CASRLGGDTQYF. Written as DNA, the CDR3 is TGTGCCAGCAGGCTCGGTGGAGATACGCAGTATTTT.

The rearrangement links TRBV5-6 to TRBJ2-7, with TRBD2 matching over 8 bases. CDR1 and CDR2 from the germline V gene are SGHDT and YYEEEE. The CDR3 is made up of 15 amino acids. V trimming: 3 bases; J trimming: 0 bases; junction bases outside the gene matches: 5. CDR3 nucleotides: TGTGCCAGCAGCTCCCTAGCGGGCACCTCCTACGAGCAGTACTTC. Amino acids: CASSSLAGTSYEQYF. Supplemented by reference TRBV5-6 and TRBJ2-7, the full variable domain reads DAGVTQSPTHLIKTRGQQVTLRCSPKSGHDTVSWYQQALGQGPQFIFQYYEEEERQRGNFPDRFSGHQFPNYSSELNVNALLLGDSALYLCASSSLAGTSYEQYFGPGTRLTVT.

This clone occurred a few times. The CDR3 nucleotides are TGTGCCAGTAGTACTCGGACAGGGGGTGGCTCTGGGGCCAACGTCCTGACTTTC. Residues: CASSTRTGGGSGANVLTF. V usage is TRBV19 and J usage is TRBJ2-6, with TRBD1 identical over 10 bases. V was clipped by 4 bases and J by 0 bases; unmatched bases: 6. Germline CDR1 LNHDA, CDR2 SQIVND (reference sequence). The CDR3 covers 18 residues.